The text below deals with one TCR beta chain. Its target is unknown. The germline CDR1 and CDR2 sequences are SGHDT and YYEEEE. This CDR3 contains 14 residues. After removal of 0 bases from V and 8 bases from J, the junction contained 7 bases not matched to a gene. The data stem from a study of a mutant IDH1 vaccine in newly diagnosed glioma. Whole-study context: Vaccines were first given 4-6 weeks after radiotherapy alone, or with temozolomide cycles. Treated patients had a mean age of roughly 40 years and a 62.5% male, 37.5% female split.

Profiled with immunoSEQ multiplex PCR; TCRdb holds only in-frame clones, not every one. Of 58,000 or so clones in the sample, around 86% are singletons; the top ten hold 1.4%. The time point is: week 23, last vaccination. It was 300 ug of mutant IDH1 20-mer peptide that made up each vaccine dose, given with topical imiquimod. Sequencing was performed on PBMCs, taken from a glioma patient whose treatment included an IDH1 peptide vaccine. This chain links TRBV5-6 with TRBJ1-2; TRBD1 agrees at 7 bases. The clonotype comes from a man aged 35-49 years with glioma. Here the CDR3 DNA reads TGTGCCAGCAGCTTGGGACCGGGACAGACGGGCTACACCTTC. Translation: CASSLGPGQTGYTF.